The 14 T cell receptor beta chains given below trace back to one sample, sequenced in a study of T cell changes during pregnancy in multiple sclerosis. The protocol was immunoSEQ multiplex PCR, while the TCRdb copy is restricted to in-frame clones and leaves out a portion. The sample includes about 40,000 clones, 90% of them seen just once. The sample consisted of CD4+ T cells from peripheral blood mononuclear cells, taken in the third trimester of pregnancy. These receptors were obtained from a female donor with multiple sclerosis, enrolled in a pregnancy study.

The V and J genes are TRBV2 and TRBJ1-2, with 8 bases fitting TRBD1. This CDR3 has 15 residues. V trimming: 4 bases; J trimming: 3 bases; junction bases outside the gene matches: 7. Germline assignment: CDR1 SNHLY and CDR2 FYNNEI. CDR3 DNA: TGTGCCAGCAGTGCTCGACAGGGGAGGTACTATGGCTACACCTTC. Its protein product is CASSARQGRYYGYTF.

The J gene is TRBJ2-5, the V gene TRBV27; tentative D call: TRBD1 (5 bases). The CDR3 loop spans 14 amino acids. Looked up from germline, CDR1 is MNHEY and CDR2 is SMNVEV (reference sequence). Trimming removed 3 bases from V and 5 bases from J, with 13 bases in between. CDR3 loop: CASSFLGAVETQYF. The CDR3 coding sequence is TGTGCCAGCAGTTTTTTAGGGGCGGTTGAGACCCAGTACTTC.

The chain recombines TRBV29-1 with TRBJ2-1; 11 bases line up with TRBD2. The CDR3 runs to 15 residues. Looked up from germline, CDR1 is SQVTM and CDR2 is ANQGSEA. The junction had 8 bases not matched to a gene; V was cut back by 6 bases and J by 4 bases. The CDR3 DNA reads TGCAGCGTAGTCCCACTAGCGGGAGAATACAATGAGCAGTTCTTC. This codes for CSVVPLAGEYNEQFF.

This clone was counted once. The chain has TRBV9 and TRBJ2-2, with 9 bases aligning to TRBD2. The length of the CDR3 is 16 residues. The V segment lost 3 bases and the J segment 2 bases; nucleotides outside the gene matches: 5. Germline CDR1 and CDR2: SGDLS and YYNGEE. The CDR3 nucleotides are TGTGCCAGCAGCGCCTTAGCGGGAGCTAACACCGGGGAGCTGTTTTTT. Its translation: CASSALAGANTGELFF.

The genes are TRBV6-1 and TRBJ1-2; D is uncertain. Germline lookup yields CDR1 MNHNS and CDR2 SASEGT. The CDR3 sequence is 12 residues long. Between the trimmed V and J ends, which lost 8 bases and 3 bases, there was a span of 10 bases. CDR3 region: CASGGEYYGYTF. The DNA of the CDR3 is TGTGCCAGCGGAGGAGAGTACTATGGCTACACCTTC.

The DNA of the CDR3 is TGTGCCAGCAGTTACCCGGGGGGGGCGCGAACCGGGGAGCTGTTTTTT. Translating it yields CASSYPGGARTGELFF. The V call is TRBV6-5, the J call TRBJ2-2; TRBD2 matches at 8 bases. V was clipped by 2 bases and J by 5 bases; unmatched bases: 7. The germline gives CDR1 MNHEY, CDR2 SVGAGI. This CDR3 comprises 16 residues.

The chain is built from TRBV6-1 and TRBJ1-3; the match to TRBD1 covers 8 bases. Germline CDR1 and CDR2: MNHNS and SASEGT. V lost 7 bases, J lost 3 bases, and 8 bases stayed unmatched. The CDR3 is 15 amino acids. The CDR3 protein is CASNPGQGYGNTIYF. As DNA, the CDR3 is TGTGCCAGCAACCCCGGACAGGGATATGGAAACACCATATATTTT.

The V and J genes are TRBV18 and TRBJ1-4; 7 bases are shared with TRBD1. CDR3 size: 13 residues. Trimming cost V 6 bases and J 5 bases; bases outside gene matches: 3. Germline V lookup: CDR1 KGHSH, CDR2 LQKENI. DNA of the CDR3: TGTGCCAGCTCGGGACAGATCAATGAAAAACTGTTTTTT. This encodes CASSGQINEKLFF.

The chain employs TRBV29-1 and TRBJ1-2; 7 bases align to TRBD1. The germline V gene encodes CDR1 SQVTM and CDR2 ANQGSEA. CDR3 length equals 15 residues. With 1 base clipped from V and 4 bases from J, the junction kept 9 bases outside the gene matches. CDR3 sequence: CSVEATDREVYGYTF. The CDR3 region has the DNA TGCAGCGTTGAAGCCACCGACAGGGAGGTCTATGGCTACACCTTC.

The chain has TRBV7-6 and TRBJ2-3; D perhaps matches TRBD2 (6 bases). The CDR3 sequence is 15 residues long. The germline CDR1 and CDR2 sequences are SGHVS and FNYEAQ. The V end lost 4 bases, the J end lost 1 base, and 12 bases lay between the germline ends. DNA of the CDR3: TGTGCCAGCAGCTCCTTGCCGGGGGGCACAGATACGCAGTATTTT. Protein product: CASSSLPGGTDTQYF.

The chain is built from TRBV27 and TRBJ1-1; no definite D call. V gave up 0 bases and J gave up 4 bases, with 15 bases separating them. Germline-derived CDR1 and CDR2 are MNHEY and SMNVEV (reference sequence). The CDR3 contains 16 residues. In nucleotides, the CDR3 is TGTGCCAGCAGTTTATCCCTTCGTGCGGGCGGCACTGAAGCTTTCTTT. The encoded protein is CASSLSLRAGGTEAFF.

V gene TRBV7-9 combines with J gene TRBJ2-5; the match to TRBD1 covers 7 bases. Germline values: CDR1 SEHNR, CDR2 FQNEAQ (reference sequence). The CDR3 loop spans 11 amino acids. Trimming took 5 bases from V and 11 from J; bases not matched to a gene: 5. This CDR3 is CASSPGQRQYF. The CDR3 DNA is TGTGCCAGCAGCCCGGGACAGAGACAGTACTTC.

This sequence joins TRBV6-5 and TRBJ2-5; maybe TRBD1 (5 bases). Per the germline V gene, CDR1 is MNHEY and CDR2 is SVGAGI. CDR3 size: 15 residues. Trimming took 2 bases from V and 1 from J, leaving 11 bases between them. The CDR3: CASSYGRAIQETQYF. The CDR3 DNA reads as TGTGCCAGCAGTTACGGCAGGGCTATCCAAGAGACCCAGTACTTC.

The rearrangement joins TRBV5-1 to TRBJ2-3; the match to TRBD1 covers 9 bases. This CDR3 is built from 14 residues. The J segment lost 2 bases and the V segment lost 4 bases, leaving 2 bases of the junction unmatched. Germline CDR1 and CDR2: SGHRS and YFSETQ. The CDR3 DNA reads TGCGCCAGCAGCCGGACAGGGGACACAGATACGCAGTATTTT. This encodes CASSRTGDTDTQYF. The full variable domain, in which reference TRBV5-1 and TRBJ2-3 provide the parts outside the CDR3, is KAGVTQTPRYLIKTRGQQVTLSCSPISGHRSVSWYQQTPGQGLQFLFEYFSETQRNKGNFPGRFSGRQFSNSRSEMNVSTLELGDSALYLCASSRTGDTDTQYFGPGTRLTVL.